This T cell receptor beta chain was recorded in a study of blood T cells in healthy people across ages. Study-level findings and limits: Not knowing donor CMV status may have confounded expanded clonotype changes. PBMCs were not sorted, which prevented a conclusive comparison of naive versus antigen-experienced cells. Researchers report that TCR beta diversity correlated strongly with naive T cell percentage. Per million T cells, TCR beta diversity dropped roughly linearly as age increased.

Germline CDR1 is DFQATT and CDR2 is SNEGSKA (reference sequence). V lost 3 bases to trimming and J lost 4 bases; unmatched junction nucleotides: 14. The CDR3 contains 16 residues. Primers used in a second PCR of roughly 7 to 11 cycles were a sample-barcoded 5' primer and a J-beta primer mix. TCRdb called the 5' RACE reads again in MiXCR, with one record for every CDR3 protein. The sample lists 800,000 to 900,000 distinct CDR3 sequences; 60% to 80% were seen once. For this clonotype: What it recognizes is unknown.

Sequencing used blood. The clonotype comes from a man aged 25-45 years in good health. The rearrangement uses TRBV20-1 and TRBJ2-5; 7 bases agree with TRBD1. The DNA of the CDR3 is TGCAGTGCTAGTTCTCCTTTGGGACAGCAGGGAGAGACCCAGTACTTC. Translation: CSASSPLGQQGETQYF.